This T cell receptor (beta chain) was captured in a study of blood T cell repertoires in COVID-19. Study in general: Samples taken during acute and convalescent COVID-19 were collected in the United States, Italy and Spain. Sources were T cells, B-cell-depleted T cells, or PBMCs; the material itself was cDNA or gDNA.

Between the trimmed V and J ends, which lost 8 bases and 1 base, there was a span of 7 bases. Per germline, CDR1 KGHDR and CDR2 SFDVKD. CDR3 length: 13 residues. Under the authors' procedure: The authors estimated nucleated cell counts from reference gene primer amplification. Clones were read by immunoSEQ multiplex PCR, and TCRdb kept only the in-frame ones, dropping some. V, J and clone size derive from that table, while D and trimming were established from the DNA sequence. The data show under 60,000 clones, roughly four fifths seen once. This clone came up once. The sequenced sample was peripheral blood. This rearrangement joins TRBV24-1 to TRBJ2-2, with D possibly matching TRBD1 (5 bases). The sequence was obtained from a man aged 60-69 years with acute or convalescent COVID-19. In DNA, the CDR3 is TGTGCCACCAATGGACAGAACACCGGGGAGCTGTTTTTT. Its protein product is CATNGQNTGELFF.